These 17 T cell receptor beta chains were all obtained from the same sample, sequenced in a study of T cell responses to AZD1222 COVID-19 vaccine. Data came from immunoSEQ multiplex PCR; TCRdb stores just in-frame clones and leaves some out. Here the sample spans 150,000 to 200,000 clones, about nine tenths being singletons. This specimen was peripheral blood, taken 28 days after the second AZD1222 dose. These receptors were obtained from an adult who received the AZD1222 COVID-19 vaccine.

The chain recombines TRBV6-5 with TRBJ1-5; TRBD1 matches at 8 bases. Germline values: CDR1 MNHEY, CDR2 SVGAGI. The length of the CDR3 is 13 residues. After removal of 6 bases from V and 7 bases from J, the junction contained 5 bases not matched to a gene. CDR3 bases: TGTGCCAGCAGAGACGACAGGGGACAGCCCCAGCATTTT. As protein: CASRDDRGQPQHF.

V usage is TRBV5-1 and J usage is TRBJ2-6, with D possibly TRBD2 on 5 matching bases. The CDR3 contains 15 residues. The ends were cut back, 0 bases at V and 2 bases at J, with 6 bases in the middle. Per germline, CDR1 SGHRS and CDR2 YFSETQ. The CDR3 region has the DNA TGCGCCAGCAGCTTGGTCGGGGCTGGGGCCAACGTCCTGACTTTC. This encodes CASSLVGAGANVLTF.

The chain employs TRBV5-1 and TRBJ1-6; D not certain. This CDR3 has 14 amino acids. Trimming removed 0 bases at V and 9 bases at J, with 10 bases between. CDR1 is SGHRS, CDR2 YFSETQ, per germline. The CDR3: CASSLGFHTSPLHF. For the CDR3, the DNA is TGCGCCAGCAGCTTGGGGTTCCATACTTCACCCCTCCACTTT.

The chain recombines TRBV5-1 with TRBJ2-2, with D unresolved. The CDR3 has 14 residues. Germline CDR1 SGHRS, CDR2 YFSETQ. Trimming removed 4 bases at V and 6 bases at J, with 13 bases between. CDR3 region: CASSVTSDPGELFF. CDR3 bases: TGCGCCAGCAGCGTGACCTCGGATCCCGGGGAGCTGTTTTTT.

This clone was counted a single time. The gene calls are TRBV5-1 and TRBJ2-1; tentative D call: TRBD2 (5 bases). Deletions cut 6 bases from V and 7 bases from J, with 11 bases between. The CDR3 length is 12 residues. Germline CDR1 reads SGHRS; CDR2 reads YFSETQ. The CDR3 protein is CASKGRRNEQFF. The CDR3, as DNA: TGCGCCAGCAAGGGAAGGAGGAATGAGCAGTTCTTC.

CDR3 region: CASSPPGSWDGYTF. CDR3 bases: TGTGCCAGCAGTCCGCCGGGGTCGTGGGATGGCTACACCTTC. The chain recombines TRBV27 with TRBJ1-2; D uncertain. The CDR3 length is 14 residues. V lost 5 bases and J lost 6, with 16 bases in between. The germline gives CDR1 MNHEY, CDR2 SMNVEV (reference sequence).

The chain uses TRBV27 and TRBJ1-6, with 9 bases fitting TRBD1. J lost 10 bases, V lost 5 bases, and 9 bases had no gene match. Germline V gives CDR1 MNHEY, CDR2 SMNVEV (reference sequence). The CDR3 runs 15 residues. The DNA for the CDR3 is TGTGCCAGCAGTATCCTGGGGGACAGGGTCTCACCCCTCCACTTT. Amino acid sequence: CASSILGDRVSPLHF.

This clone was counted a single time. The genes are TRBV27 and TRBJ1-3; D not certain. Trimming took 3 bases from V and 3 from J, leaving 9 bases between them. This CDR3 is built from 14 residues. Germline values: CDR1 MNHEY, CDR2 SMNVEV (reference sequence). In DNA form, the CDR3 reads TGTGCCAGCAGTTTCGGGAATTTTGGAAACACCATATATTTT. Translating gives CASSFGNFGNTIYF.

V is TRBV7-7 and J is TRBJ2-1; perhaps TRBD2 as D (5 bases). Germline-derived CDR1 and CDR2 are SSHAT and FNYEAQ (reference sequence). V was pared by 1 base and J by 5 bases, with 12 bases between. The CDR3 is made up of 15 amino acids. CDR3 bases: TGTGCCAGCAGCTTAGGAGGGTCCCGAAACAATGAGCAGTTCTTC. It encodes CASSLGGSRNNEQFF.

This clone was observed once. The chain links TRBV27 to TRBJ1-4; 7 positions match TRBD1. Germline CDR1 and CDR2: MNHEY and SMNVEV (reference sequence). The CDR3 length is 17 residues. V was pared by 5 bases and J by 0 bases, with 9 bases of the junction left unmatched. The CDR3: CASSRTQGFATNEKLFF. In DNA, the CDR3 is TGTGCCAGCAGTCGAACACAGGGGTTTGCAACTAATGAAAAACTGTTTTTT.

The CDR3 nucleotides are TGTGCCAGCAGCCTCTCGACTAGCGGGGGGGCAGATACGCAGTATTTT. Translated: CASSLSTSGGADTQYF. The V and J genes are TRBV9 and TRBJ2-3, with 14 nucleotides matching TRBD2. The germline gives CDR1 SGDLS, CDR2 YYNGEE. The CDR3 extends over 16 amino acids. The V segment lost 4 bases and the J segment 4 bases; nucleotides outside the gene matches: 5. Using reference TRBV9 and TRBJ2-3 for the parts outside the CDR3, the full variable domain is DSGVTQTPKHLITATGQRVTLRCSPRSGDLSVYWYQQSLDQGLQFLIQYYNGEERAKGNILERFSAQQFPDLHSELNLSSLELGDSALYFCASSLSTSGGADTQYFGPGTRLTVL.

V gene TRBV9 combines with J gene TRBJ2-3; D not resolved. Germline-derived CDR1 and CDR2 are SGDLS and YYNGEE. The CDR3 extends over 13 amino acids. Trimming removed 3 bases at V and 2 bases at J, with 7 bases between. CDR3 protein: CASSGVNTDTQYF. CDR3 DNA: TGTGCCAGCAGCGGGGTGAACACAGATACGCAGTATTTT.

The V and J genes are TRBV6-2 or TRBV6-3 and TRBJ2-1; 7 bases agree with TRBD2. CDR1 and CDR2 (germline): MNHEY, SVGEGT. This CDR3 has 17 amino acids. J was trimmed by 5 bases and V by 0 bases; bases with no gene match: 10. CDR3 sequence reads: CASSYSMALASNNEQFF. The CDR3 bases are TGTGCCAGCAGTTACTCGATGGCACTAGCGAGTAACAATGAGCAGTTCTTC.

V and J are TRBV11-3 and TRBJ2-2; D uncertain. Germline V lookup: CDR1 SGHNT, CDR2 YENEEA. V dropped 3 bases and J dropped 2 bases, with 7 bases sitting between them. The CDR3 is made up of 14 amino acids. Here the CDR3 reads CASSFRANTGELFF. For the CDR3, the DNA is TGTGCCAGCAGCTTCCGGGCCAACACCGGGGAGCTGTTTTTT.

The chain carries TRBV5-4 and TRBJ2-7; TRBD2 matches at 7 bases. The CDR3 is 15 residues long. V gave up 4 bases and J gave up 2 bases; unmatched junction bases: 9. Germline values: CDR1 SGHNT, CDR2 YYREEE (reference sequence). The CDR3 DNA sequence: TGTGCCAGCAGCCCGGGGCCGGGGGGAACCTACGAGCAGTACTTC. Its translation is CASSPGPGGTYEQYF.

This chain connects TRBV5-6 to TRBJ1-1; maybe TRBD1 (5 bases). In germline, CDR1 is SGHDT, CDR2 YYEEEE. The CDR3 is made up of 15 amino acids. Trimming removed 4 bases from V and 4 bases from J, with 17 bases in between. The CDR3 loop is CASSPNMGEGTEAFF. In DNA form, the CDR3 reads TGTGCCAGCAGCCCAAATATGGGGGAAGGCACTGAAGCTTTCTTT. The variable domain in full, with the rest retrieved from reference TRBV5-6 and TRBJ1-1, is DAGVTQSPTHLIKTRGQQVTLRCSPKSGHDTVSWYQQALGQGPQFIFQYYEEEERQRGNFPDRFSGHQFPNYSSELNVNALLLGDSALYLCASSPNMGEGTEAFFGQGTRLTVV.

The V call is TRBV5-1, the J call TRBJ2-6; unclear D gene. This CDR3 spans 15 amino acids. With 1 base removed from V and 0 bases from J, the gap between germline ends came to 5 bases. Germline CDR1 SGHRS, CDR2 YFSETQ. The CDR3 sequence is CASSLLRSGANVLTF. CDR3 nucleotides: TGCGCCAGCAGCTTGTTACGCTCTGGGGCCAACGTCCTGACTTTC. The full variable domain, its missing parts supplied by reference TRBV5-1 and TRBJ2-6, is KAGVTQTPRYLIKTRGQQVTLSCSPISGHRSVSWYQQTPGQGLQFLFEYFSETQRNKGNFPGRFSGRQFSNSRSEMNVSTLELGDSALYLCASSLLRSGANVLTFGAGSRLTVL.